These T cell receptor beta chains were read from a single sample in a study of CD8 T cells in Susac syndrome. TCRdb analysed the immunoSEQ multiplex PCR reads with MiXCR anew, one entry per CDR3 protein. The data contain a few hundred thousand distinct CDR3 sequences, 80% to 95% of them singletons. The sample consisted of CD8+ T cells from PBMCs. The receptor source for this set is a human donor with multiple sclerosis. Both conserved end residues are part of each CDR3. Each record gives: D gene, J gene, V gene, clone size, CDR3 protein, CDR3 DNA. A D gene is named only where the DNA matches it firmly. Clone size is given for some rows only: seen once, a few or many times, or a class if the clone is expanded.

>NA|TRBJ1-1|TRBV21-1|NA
CASSKVGQGGNTEAFF
TGTGCCAGCAGCAAAGTTGGTCAGGGAGGGAACACTGAAGCTTTCTTT
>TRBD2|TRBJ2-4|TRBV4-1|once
CASSARLAGDEGLAKNIQYF
TGCGCCAGCAGCGCTCGACTAGCGGGGGACGAAGGTCTAGCCAAAAACATTCAGTACTTC
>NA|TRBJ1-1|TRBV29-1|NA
CSVDLGAEAFF
TGCAGCGTTGACCTAGGGGCTGAAGCTTTCTTT
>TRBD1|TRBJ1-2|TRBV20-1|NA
CSAYGAGQGYVFDGYTF
TGCAGTGCTTACGGCGCGGGACAGGGTTATGTGTTCGATGGCTACACCTTC
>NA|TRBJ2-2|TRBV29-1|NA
CSVEKDTLTGELFF
TGCAGCGTTGAAAAGGACACCCTGACCGGGGAGCTGTTTTTT
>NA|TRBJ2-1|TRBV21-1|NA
CASTLESGEQFF
TGTGCCAGCACTCTAGAAAGCGGGGAGCAGTTCTTC
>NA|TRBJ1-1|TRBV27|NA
CASSYQAQGFAEAFF
TGTGCCAGTAGTTACCAAGCTCAGGGGTTTGCTGAAGCTTTCTTT
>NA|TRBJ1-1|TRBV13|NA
CASSFPGRLLFF
TGTGCCAGCAGCTTCCCGGGACGGCTGCTTTTCTTT
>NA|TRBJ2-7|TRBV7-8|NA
CASSTWTTNSYEQYF
TGTGCCAGCAGCACTTGGACTACCAACTCCTACGAGCAGTACTTC
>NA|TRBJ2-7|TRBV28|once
CASSLGWGANPYEQYF
TGTGCCAGCAGTTTGGGGTGGGGGGCAAATCCCTACGAGCAGTACTTC
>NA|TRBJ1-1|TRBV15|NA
CATSRGTVGTEAFF
TGTGCCACCAGCAGAGGGACAGTCGGCACTGAAGCTTTCTTT
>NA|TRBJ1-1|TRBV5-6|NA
CASSSETSTGWPNTEAFF
TGTGCCAGCAGCTCCGAAACATCTACAGGGTGGCCGAACACTGAAGCTTTCTTT
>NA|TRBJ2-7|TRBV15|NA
CATSRDQGPGYEQYF
TGTGCCACCAGCAGAGATCAGGGCCCGGGATACGAGCAGTACTTC
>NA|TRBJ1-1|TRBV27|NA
CASSLWEDTEAFF
TGTGCCAGCAGTTTATGGGAGGACACTGAAGCTTTCTTT
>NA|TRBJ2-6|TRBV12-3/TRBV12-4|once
CASSTRDSGANVLTF
TGTGCCAGCAGTACCAGGGACTCTGGGGCCAACGTCCTGACTTTC
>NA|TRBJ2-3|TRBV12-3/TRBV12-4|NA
CASSFARDTDTQYF
TGTGCCAGCAGTTTCGCCAGGGACACAGATACGCAGTATTTT
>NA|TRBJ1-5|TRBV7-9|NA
CASSLGGGGQPQHF
TGTGCCAGCAGCTTAGGTGGGGGGGGTCAGCCCCAGCATTTT
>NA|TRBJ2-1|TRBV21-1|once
CASSKEGRWGSHNEQFF
TGTGCCAGCAGCAAAGAGGGCCGGTGGGGGTCACACAATGAGCAGTTCTTC
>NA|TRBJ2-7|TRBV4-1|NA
CASSHGERYSGYEQYF
TGCGCCAGCAGCCACGGGGAGAGGTACAGCGGCTACGAGCAGTACTTC
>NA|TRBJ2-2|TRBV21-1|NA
CASSWTGLAGELFF
TGTGCCAGCAGCTGGACAGGGTTGGCCGGGGAGCTGTTTTTT
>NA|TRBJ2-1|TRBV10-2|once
CASGLGGYNEQFF
TGCGCCAGCGGATTGGGGGGCTACAATGAGCAGTTCTTC
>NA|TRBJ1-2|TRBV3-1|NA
CASSQPGNYGYTF
TGTGCCAGCAGCCAACCCGGTAACTATGGCTACACCTTC
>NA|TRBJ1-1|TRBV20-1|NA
CSARTEQDPAGAFF
TGCAGTGCTCGAACCGAACAGGATCCCGCGGGTGCTTTCTTT
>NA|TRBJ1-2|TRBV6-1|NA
CASSENPWTPDLGYTF
TGTGCCAGCAGTGAAAACCCCTGGACGCCAGACTTGGGCTACACCTTC
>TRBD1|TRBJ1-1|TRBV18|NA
CASSPIPGTGDTEAFF
TGTGCCAGCTCACCAATCCCCGGGACAGGGGACACTGAAGCTTTCTTT
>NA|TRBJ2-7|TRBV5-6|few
CASSLPSSYEQYF
TGTGCCAGCAGCTTGCCCAGCTCCTACGAGCAGTACTTC
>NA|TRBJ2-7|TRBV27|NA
CASSFRGIGAAYEQYF
TGTGCCAGCAGTTTTCGGGGAATAGGGGCAGCCTACGAGCAGTACTTC
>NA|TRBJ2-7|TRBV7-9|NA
CASSLSDQYEQYF
TGTGCCAGCAGCTTATCGGACCAGTACGAGCAGTACTTC
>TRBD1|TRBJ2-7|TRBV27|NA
CASSLTGDWYEQYF
TGTGCCAGCAGCCTGACAGGGGATTGGTACGAGCAGTACTTC
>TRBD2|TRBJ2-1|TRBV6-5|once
CASSYIGGRARNEQFF
TGTGCCAGCAGTTACATCGGCGGGAGGGCAAGGAATGAGCAGTTCTTC
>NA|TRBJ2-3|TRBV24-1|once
CATSDRRAGDTDTQYF
TGTGCCACCAGTGACCGCAGGGCTGGAGACACAGATACGCAGTATTTT
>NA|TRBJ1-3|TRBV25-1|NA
CASSEYWASSGNTIYF
TGTGCCAGCAGTGAATATTGGGCTTCCTCCGGAAACACCATATATTTT
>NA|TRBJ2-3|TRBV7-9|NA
CASTYPFGADTQYF
TGTGCCAGCACCTACCCCTTTGGGGCAGATACGCAGTATTTT
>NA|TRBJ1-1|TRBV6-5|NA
CASSYGEGVGTEAFF
TGTGCCAGCAGTTACGGGGAGGGAGTCGGGACTGAAGCTTTCTTT
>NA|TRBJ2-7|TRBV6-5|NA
CASGVHEQYF
TGTGCCAGCGGGGTCCACGAGCAGTACTTC
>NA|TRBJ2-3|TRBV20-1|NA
CSARDLELVGPSTDTQYF
TGCAGTGCTAGAGATCTAGAACTAGTAGGCCCTAGCACAGATACGCAGTATTTT
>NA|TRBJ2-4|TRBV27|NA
CASSPYLGVRAKNIQYF
TGTGCCAGCAGTCCATATCTCGGGGTGCGGGCCAAAAACATTCAGTACTTC